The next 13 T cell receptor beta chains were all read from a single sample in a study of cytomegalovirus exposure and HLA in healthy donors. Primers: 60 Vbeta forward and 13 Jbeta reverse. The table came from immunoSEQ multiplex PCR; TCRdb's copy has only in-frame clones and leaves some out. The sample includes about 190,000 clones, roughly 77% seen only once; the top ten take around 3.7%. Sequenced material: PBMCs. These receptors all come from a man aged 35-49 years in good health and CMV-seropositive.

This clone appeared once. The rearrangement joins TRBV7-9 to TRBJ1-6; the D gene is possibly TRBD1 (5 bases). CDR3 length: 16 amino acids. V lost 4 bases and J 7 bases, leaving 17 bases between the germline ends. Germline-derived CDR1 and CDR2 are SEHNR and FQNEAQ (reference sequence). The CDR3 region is CASSSRGGTANSPLHF. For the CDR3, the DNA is TGTGCCAGCAGCTCTAGGGGAGGAACGGCCAATTCACCCCTCCACTTT.

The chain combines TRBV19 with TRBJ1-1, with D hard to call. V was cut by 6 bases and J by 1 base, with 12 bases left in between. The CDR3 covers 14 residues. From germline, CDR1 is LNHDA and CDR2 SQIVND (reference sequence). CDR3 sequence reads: CASSARGKNTEAFF. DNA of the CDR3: TGTGCCAGTAGCGCGAGAGGAAAGAACACTGAAGCTTTCTTT.

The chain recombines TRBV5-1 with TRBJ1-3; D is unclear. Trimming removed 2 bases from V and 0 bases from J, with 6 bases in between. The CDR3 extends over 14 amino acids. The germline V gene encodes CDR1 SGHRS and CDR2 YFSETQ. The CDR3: CASSLASSGNTIYF. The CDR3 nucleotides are TGCGCCAGCAGCTTAGCCTCCTCTGGAAACACCATATATTTT.

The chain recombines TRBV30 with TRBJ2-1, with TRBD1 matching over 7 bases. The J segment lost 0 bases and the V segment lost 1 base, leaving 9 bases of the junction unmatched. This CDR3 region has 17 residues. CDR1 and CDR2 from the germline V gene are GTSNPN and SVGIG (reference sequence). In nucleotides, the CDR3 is TGTGCCTGGAGTGGGACAGGCTCGTTGGGCTCCTACAATGAGCAGTTCTTC. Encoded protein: CAWSGTGSLGSYNEQFF. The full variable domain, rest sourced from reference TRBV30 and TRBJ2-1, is SQTIHQWPATLVQPVGSPLSLECTVEGTSNPNLYWYRQAAGRGLQLLFYSVGIGQISSEVPQNLSASRPQDRQFILSSKKLLLSDSGFYLCAWSGTGSLGSYNEQFFGPGTRLTVL.

The CDR3 sequence is CASSSMREASYNEQFF. DNA for the CDR3: TGTGCCAGCAGCTCGATGCGGGAGGCGTCCTACAATGAGCAGTTCTTC. The gene calls are TRBV7-6 and TRBJ2-1, with TRBD2 matching 8 bases. CDR1 is SGHVS, CDR2 FNYEAQ, per germline. The CDR3 has 16 residues. The V gene end was trimmed by 4 bases and the J gene end by 1 base; junction bases not matched to a gene: 6.

The CDR3 sequence: CASSEGQGAYEQYF. In nucleotides, the CDR3 is TGTGCCAGCAGTGAAGGACAGGGGGCCTACGAGCAGTACTTC. The chain carries TRBV6-1 and TRBJ2-7, with 9 bases aligning to TRBD1. Per the germline V gene, CDR1 is MNHNS and CDR2 is SASEGT. V lost 1 base and J lost 2; bases outside the gene matches: 0. This CDR3 comprises 14 residues.

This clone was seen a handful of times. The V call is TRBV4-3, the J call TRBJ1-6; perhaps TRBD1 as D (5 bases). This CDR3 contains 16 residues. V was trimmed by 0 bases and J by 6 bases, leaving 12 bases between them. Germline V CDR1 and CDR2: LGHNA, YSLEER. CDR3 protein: CASSQDYRTTNSPLHF. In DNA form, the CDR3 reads TGCGCCAGCAGCCAAGACTACAGGACAACTAATTCACCCCTCCACTTT.

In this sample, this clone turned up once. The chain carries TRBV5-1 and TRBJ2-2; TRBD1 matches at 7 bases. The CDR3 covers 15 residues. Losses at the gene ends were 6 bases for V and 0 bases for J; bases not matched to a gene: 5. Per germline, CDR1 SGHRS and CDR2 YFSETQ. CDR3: CASKAGGTNTGELFF. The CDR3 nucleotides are TGCGCCAGCAAGGCAGGGGGAACGAACACCGGGGAGCTGTTTTTT.

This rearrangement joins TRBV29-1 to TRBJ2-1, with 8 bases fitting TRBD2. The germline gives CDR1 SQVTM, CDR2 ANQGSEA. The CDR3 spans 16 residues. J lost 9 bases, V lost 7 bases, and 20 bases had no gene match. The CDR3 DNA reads TGCAGCGGCGAGGGTGTCGCGGGAGGATCTGCAGGTGAGCAGTTCTTC. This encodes CSGEGVAGGSAGEQFF.

The CDR3 DNA reads as TGTGCCAGCAGTCCCAGCGAGAAGGTCTACAATGAGCAGTTCTTC. Translation: CASSPSEKVYNEQFF. This chain connects TRBV25-1 to TRBJ2-1; D is undetermined. V lost 5 bases to trimming and J lost 3 bases, with 14 bases between them. Germline CDR1 is MGHDK and CDR2 is SYGVNS. The length of the CDR3 is 15 residues.

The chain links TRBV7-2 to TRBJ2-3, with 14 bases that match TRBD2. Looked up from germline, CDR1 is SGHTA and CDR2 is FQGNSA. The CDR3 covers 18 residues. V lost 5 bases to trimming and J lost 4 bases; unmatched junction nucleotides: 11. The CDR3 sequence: CASSPRTSGRRDADTQYF. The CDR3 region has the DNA TGTGCCAGCAGCCCCCGGACTAGCGGGAGGAGGGACGCAGATACGCAGTATTTT. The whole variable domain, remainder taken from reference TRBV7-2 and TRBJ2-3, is GAGVSQSPSNKVTEKGKDVELRCDPISGHTALYWYRQSLGQGLEFLIYFQGNSAPDKSGLPSDRFSAERTGGSVSTLTIQRTQQEDSAVYLCASSPRTSGRRDADTQYFGPGTRLTVL.

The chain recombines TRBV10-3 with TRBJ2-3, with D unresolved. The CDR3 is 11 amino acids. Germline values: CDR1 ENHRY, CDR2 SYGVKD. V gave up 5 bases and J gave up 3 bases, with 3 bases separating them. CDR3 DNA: TGTGCCATCAGTATAACAGATACGCAGTATTTT. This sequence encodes CAISITDTQYF.

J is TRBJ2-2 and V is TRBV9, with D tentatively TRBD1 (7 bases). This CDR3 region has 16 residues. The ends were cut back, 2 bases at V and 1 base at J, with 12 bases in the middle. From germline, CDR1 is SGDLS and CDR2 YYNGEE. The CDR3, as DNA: TGTGCCAGCAGCGTGGGCCAGGGGGGGAACACCGGGGAGCTGTTTTTT. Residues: CASSVGQGGNTGELFF.